What follows describes a single T cell receptor beta chain. This CDR3 comprises 16 residues. Unmatched junction bases numbered 7, after V lost 3 bases and J lost 3 bases. Germline values: CDR1 LGHDT, CDR2 YNNKEL (reference sequence). Authors' analysis steps: Using reference gene primer amplification, nucleated cell counts were estimated. This table comes from immunoSEQ multiplex PCR, and its TCRdb copy is limited to in-frame clones, with some not included. From that table come the V and J calls and clone size; the DNA was used to work out D and trimming. The table lists under 100,000 clones, approximately 88% of them singletons. This sample is part of a study of blood T cell repertoires in COVID-19. The overall study: Some COVID-19 samples were acute and others convalescent; all came from the United States, Italy and Spain. PBMCs, B-cell-depleted T cells, or T cells provided the cDNA or gDNA that made up the material.

Sequenced material: peripheral blood. The sequence derives from a woman between 70 and 85 years old with acute or convalescent COVID-19. This rearrangement joins TRBV3-1 (or the pseudogene TRBV3-2) to TRBJ2-7, with 11 bases aligning to TRBD1. The CDR3 sequence is CASSHPLGQGDYEQYF. The CDR3 DNA reads as TGTGCCAGCAGCCATCCCTTGGGACAGGGGGACTACGAGCAGTACTTC.